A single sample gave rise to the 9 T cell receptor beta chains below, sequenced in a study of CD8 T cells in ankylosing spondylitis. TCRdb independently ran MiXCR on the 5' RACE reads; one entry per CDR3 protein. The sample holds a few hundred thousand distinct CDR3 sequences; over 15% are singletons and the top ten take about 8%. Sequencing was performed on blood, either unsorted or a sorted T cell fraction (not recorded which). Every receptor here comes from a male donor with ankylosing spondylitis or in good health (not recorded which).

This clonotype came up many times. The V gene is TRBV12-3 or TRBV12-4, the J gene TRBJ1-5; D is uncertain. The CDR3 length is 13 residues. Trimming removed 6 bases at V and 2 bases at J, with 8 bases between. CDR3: CASSPTGNQPQHF. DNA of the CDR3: TGTGCCAGCAGCCCTACAGGCAATCAGCCCCAGCATTTT.

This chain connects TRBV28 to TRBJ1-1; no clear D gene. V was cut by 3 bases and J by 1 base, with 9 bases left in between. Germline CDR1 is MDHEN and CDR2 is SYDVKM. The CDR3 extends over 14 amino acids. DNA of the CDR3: TGTGCCAGCAGTTTCACAGAACCGAACACTGAAGCTTTCTTT. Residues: CASSFTEPNTEAFF.

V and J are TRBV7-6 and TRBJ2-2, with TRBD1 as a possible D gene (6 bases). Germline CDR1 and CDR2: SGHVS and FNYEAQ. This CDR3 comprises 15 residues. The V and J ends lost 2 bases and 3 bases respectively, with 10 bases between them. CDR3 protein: CASSLYRQDTGELFF. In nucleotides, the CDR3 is TGTGCCAGCAGCTTATACAGACAGGACACCGGGGAGCTGTTTTTT.

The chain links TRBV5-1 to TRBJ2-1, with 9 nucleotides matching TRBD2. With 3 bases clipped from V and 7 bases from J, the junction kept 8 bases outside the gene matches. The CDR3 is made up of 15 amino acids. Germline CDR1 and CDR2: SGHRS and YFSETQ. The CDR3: CASSYAGGVENEQFF. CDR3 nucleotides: TGCGCCAGCAGCTACGCGGGAGGGGTCGAAAATGAGCAGTTCTTC.

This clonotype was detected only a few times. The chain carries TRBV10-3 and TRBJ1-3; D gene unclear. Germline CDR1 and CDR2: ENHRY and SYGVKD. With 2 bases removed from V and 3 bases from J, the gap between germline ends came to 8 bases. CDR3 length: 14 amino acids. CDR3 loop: CAISEVESGNTIYF. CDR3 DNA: TGTGCCATCAGTGAGGTGGAGAGTGGAAACACCATATATTTT.

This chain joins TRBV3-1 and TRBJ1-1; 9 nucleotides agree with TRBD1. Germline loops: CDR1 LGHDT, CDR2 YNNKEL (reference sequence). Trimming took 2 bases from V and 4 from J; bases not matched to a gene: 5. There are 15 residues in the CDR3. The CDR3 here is CASSQNPDRGTEAFF. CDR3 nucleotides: TGTGCCAGCAGCCAAAACCCGGACAGGGGCACTGAAGCTTTCTTT.

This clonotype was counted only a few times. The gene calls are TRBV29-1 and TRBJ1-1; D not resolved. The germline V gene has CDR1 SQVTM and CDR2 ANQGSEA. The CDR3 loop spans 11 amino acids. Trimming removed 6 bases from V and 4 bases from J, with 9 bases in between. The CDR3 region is CSVWVGTEAFF. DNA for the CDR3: TGCAGCGTCTGGGTAGGCACTGAAGCTTTCTTT.

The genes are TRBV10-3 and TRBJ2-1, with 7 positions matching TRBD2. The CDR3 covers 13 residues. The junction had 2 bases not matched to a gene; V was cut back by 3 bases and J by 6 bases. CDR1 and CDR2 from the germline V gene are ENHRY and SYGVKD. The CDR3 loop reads CAISELALNEQFF. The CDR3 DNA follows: TGTGCCATCAGTGAACTAGCGCTCAATGAGCAGTTCTTC.

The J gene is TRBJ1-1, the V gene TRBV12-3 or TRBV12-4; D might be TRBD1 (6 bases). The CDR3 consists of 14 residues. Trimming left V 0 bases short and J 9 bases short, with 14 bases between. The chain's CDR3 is CASSLAGAHSKAFF. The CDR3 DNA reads TGTGCCAGCAGTTTAGCGGGGGCTCACAGCAAAGCTTTCTTT.